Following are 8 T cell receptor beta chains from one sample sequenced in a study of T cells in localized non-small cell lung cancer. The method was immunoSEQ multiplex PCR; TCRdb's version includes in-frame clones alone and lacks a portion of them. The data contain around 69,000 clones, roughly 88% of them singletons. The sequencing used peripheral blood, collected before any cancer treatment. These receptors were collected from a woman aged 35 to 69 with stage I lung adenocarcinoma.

CDR3 sequence reads: CASSGGQEGSEKLFF. For the CDR3, the DNA is TGTGCCAGCAGCGGAGGACAGGAGGGGAGCGAAAAACTGTTTTTT. The genes are TRBV9 and TRBJ1-4; 7 bases agree with TRBD1. Per the germline V gene, CDR1 is SGDLS and CDR2 is YYNGEE. V was clipped by 3 bases and J by 8 bases; unmatched bases: 10. The CDR3 is 15 residues long.

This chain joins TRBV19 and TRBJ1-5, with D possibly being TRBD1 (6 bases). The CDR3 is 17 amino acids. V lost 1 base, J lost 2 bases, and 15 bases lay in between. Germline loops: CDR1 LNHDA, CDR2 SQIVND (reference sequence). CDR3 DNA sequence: TGTGCCAGTAGTATAGGAGGGGGAAAGAGGGGCAATCAGCCCCAGCATTTT. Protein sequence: CASSIGGGKRGNQPQHF.

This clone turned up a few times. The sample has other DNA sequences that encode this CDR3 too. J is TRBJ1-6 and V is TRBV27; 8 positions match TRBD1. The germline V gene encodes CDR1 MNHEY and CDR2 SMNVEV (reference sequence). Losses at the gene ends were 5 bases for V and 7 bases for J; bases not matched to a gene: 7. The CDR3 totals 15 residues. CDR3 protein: CASSPRDRSNSPLHF. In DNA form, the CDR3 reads TGTGCCAGCAGTCCCCGGGACAGGTCCAATTCACCCCTCCACTTT.

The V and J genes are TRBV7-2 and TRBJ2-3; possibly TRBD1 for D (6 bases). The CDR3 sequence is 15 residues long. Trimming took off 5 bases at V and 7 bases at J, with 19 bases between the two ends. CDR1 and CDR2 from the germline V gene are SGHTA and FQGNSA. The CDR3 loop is CASSQSGARGNTQYF. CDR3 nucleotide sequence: TGTGCCAGCAGCCAGAGTGGGGCCAGGGGTAATACGCAGTATTTT.

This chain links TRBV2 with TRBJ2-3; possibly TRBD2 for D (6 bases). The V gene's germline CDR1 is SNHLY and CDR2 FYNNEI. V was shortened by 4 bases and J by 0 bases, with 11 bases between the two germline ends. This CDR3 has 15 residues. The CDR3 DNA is TGTGCCAGCAGTGGGCCCGGGGGAAGCACAGATACGCAGTATTTT. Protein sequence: CASSGPGGSTDTQYF.

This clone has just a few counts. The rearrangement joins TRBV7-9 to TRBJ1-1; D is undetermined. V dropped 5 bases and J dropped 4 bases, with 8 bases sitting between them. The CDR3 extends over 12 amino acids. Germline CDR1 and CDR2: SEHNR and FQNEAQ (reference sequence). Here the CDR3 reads CASSPTGTEAFF. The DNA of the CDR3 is TGTGCCAGCAGCCCTACGGGCACTGAAGCTTTCTTT.

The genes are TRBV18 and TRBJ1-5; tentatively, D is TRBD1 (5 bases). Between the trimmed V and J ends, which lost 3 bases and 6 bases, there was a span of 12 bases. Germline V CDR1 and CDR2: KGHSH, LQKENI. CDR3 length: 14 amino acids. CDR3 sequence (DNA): TGTGCCAGCTCACCGGGGGGATCCGCTCAGCCCCAGCATTTT. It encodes CASSPGGSAQPQHF.

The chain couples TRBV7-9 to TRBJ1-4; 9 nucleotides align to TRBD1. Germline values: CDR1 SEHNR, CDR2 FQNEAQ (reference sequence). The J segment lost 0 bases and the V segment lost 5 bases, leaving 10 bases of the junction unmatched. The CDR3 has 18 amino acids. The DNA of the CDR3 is TGTGCCAGCAGCACCCGCTGGGGACAGGGTTCAACTAATGAAAAACTGTTTTTT. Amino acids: CASSTRWGQGSTNEKLFF.